Below are 8 T cell receptor beta chains sequenced from a single sample in a study of T-cell memory formation after mild COVID-19. One entry per CDR3 protein, called by TCRdb with MiXCR from the 5' RACE reads. The repertoire holds 250,000 to 350,000 distinct CDR3 sequences, with roughly 15% as singletons. The sample consisted of PBMCs or a T cell subset sorted from them (not recorded which). The receptors here all came from a young man who had mild COVID-19 (a few samples of this study predate the infection). Cell type and time point are not known.

This clonotype was picked up a small number of times. CDR3 DNA sequence: TGTGCCAGCAGTGAAGGCAGAAGAGGCACCGGGGAGCTGTTTTTT. The encoded protein is CASSEGRRGTGELFF. The rearrangement uses TRBV2 and TRBJ2-2; D remains unclear. This CDR3 has 15 amino acids. Germline-derived CDR1 and CDR2 are SNHLY and FYNNEI. With 1 base removed from V and 4 bases from J, the gap between germline ends came to 10 bases.

The chain carries TRBV29-1 and TRBJ2-3; tentative D call: TRBD1 (6 bases). Deletions cut 4 bases from V and 2 bases from J, with 7 bases between. Germline V CDR1 and CDR2: SQVTM, ANQGSEA. The CDR3 sequence is 12 residues long. This CDR3 is CSVGTVTDTQYF. As DNA, the CDR3 is TGCAGCGTTGGGACAGTCACAGATACGCAGTATTTT.

In this sample, this clonotype turned up a few times. This chain links TRBV6-6 with TRBJ2-2; D might be TRBD1 (5 bases). The germline V and J ends were trimmed by 2 bases and 6 bases, with 10 bases remaining between them. CDR3 length: 14 residues. Germline lookup yields CDR1 MNHNY and CDR2 SVGAGI (reference sequence). CDR3 DNA: TGTGCCAGCAGTTACGTCAGGGCATCCGGGGAGCTGTTTTTT. This sequence encodes CASSYVRASGELFF.

Only a few counts were recorded for this clonotype. This CDR3 is CASSGLRNDIQYF. CDR3 bases: TGTGCCAGCAGCGGTCTCAGGAATGACATTCAGTACTTC. The rearrangement links TRBV2 to TRBJ2-4; no definite D call. This CDR3 is built from 13 residues. With 6 bases removed from V and 8 bases from J, the gap between germline ends came to 14 bases. Per germline, CDR1 SNHLY and CDR2 FYNNEI.

V and J are TRBV29-1 and TRBJ1-4; the match to TRBD1 covers 8 bases. J was trimmed by 3 bases and V by 6 bases; bases with no gene match: 3. Germline assignment: CDR1 SQVTM and CDR2 ANQGSEA. The CDR3 runs to 13 residues. The CDR3 is CSVGDRSNEKLFF. In DNA form, the CDR3 reads TGCAGCGTAGGGGACAGGTCTAATGAAAAACTGTTTTTT. Full variable domain (remainder filled in from reference TRBV29-1 and TRBJ1-4): SAVISQKPSRDICQRGTSLTIQCQVDSQVTMMFWYRQQPGQSLTLIATANQGSEATYESGFVIDKFPISRPNLTFSTLTVSNMSPEDSSIYLCSVGDRSNEKLFFGSGTQLSVL.

This clonotype was observed a handful of times. This chain links TRBV2 with TRBJ2-3; D is possibly TRBD1 or TRBD2 (5 bases each). V gave up 0 bases and J gave up 5 bases, with 12 bases separating them. The CDR3 length is 15 residues. Germline CDR1 is SNHLY and CDR2 is FYNNEI. The CDR3: CASSEAGVRVDTQYF. The DNA for the CDR3 is TGTGCCAGCAGTGAAGCGGGGGTCCGCGTAGATACGCAGTATTTT.

This clonotype was recorded a few times. The gene calls are TRBV21-1 and TRBJ2-1; the DNA was not compared with TRBD2, the D call given in the table. TRBV21-1 is a pseudogene segment. CDR3 length: 16 amino acids. CDR3 bases: TGTGCCAGCAGCAACACCGGGACTAGCGGGGGAAATGAGCAGTTCTTC. Amino acid sequence: CASSNTGTSGGNEQFF.

This clonotype has just a few counts. The CDR3 protein is CASSPVVLEAFF. In nucleotides, the CDR3 is TGTGCCAGCAGCCCCGTCGTACTGGAAGCTTTCTTT. The V and J genes are TRBV7-2 and TRBJ1-1; D gene uncertain. V was shortened by 5 bases and J by 8 bases, with 12 bases between the two germline ends. The CDR3 is 12 residues long. CDR1 is SGHTA, CDR2 FQGNSA, per germline.